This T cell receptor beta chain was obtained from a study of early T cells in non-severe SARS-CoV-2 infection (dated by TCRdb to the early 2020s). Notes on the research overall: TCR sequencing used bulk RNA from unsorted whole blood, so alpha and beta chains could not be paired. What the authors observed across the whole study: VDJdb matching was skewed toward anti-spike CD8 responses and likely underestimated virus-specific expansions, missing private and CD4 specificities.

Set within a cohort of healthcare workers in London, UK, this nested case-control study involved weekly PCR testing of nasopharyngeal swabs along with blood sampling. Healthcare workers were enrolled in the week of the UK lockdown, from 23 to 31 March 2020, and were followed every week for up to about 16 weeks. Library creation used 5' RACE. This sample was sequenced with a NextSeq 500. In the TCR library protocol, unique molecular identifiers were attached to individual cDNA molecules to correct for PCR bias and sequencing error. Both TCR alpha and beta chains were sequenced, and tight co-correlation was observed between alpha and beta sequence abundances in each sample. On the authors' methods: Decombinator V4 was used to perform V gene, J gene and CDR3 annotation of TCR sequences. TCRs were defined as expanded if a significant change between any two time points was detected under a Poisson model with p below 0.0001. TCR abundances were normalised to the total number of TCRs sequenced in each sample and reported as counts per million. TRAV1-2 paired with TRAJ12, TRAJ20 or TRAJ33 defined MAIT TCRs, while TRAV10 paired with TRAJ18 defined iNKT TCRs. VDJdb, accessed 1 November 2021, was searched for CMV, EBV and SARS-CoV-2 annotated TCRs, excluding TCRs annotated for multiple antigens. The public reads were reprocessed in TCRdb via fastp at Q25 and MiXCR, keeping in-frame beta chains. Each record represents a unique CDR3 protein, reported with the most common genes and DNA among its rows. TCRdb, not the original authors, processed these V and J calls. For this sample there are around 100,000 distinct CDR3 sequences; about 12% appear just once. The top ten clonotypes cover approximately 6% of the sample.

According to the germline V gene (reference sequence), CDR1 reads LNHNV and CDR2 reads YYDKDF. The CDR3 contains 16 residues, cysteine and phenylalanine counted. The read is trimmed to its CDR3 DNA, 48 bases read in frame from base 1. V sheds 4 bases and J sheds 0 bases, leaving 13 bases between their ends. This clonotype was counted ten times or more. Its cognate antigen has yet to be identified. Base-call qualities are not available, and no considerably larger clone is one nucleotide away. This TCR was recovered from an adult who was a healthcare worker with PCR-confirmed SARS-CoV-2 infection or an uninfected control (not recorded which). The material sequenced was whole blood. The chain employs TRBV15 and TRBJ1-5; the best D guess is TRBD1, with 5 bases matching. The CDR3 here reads CATSTYTGGSNQPQHF. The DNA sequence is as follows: TGTGCCACCAGCACCTATACCGGGGGTAGCAATCAGCCCCAGCATTTT.